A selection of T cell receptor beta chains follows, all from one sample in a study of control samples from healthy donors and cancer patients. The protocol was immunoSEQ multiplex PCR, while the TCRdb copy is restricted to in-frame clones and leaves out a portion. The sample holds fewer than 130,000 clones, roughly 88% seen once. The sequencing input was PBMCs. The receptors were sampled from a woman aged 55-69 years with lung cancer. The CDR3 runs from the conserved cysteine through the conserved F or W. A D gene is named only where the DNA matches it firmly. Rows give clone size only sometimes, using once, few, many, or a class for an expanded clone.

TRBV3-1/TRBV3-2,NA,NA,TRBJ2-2,TGTGCCAGCAGCCAAATATGGGCGTCGGGGGAGCTGTTTTTT,CASSQIWASGELFF
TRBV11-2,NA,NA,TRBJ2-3,TGTGCCAGCAGCCCACAGACAGATACGCAGTATTTT,CASSPQTDTQYF
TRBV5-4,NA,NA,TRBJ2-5,TGTGCCAGCAGCGACGGGACGAAGGAGACCCAGTACTTC,CASSDGTKETQYF
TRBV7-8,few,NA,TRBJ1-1,TGTGCCAGCAGCCCAAGGTCCCGGCAGGTAATTGAAGCTTTCTTT,CASSPRSRQVIEAFF
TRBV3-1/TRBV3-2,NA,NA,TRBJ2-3,TGTGCCAGCAGCCAGGAATCGTTGGGGCTTGGTCCGGATACGCAGTATTTT,CASSQESLGLGPDTQYF
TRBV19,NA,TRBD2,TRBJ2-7,TGTGCCAGTAGTCCTTTAGCGGGGGGCGACTACGAGCAGTACTTC,CASSPLAGGDYEQYF
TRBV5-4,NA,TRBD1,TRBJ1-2,TGTGCCAGCAGCGTGGGACAGGGCGCCTACACCTTC,CASSVGQGAYTF
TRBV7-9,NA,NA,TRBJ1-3,TGTGCCAGCAGCTTCCGACGGGGGACACACGGAAACACCATATATTTT,CASSFRRGTHGNTIYF
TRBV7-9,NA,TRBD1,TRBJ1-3,TGTGCCAGCAGCGAAAGGGGGCCCATGAGGAACACCATATATTTT,CASSERGPMRNTIYF
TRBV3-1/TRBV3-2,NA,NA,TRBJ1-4,TGTGCCAGCAGCCAAGATCTTGAAGCCACAGGGAGGCTGTTTTTT,CASSQDLEATGRLFF
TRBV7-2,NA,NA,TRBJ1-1,TGTGCCAGCAGCTTAAGTTCCGGGATGAACACTGAAGCTTTCTTT,CASSLSSGMNTEAFF
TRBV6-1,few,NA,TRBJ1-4,TGTGCCAGCAGTGAAACTGGATACGAAAAACTGTTTTTT,CASSETGYEKLFF
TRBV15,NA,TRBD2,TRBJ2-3,TGTGCCACCAGCATCCGACTAGCGGGACCAGATACGCAGTATTTT,CATSIRLAGPDTQYF
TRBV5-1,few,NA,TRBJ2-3,TGCGCCAGCAGCTTTCAGGGAGGCACAGATACGCAGTATTTT,CASSFQGGTDTQYF
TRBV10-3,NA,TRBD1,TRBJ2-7,TGTGCCATCAGTGATAGTAATGGCAGGGGGACCTACGAGCAGTACTTC,CAISDSNGRGTYEQYF
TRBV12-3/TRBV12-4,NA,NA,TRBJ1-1,TGTGCCAGCAGTCCTAACAGGGCCACTGAAGCTTTCTTT,CASSPNRATEAFF
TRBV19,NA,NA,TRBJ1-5,TGTGCCAGTAGTCCGGACCTCGCCTCCTGGAAGTATAGCAATCAGCCCCAGCATTTT,CASSPDLASWKYSNQPQHF
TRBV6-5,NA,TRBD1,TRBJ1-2,TGTGCCAGCAATCGACTAGGGACAGTCTATGGCTACACCTTC,CASNRLGTVYGYTF
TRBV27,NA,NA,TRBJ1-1,TGTGCCAGCAGTTTTCAGGGGACGAACACTGAAGCTTTCTTT,CASSFQGTNTEAFF
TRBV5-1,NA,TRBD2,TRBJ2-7,TGCGCCAGCAGCTTCGGGGGGGTCCGAGGGGAGCAGTACTTC,CASSFGGVRGEQYF
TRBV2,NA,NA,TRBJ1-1,TGTGCCAGCATCAGGGGCGACACTGAAGCTTTCTTT,CASIRGDTEAFF
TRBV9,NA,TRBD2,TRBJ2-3,TGTGCCAGCAGCATCTTACCGGGACTAGCGGGAAGCACAGATACGCAGTATTTT,CASSILPGLAGSTDTQYF
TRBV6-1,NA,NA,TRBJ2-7,TGTGCCAGCAGTGAACAGGTCTCCTACGAGCAGTACTTC,CASSEQVSYEQYF
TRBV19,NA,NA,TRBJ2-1,TGTGCCAGTAGTATCCTTGGTCTTCGGGACAATGAGCAGTTCTTC,CASSILGLRDNEQFF
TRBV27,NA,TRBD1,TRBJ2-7,TGTGCCAGCAGGACCGGGACAGGGGCTTACGAGCAGTACTTC,CASRTGTGAYEQYF